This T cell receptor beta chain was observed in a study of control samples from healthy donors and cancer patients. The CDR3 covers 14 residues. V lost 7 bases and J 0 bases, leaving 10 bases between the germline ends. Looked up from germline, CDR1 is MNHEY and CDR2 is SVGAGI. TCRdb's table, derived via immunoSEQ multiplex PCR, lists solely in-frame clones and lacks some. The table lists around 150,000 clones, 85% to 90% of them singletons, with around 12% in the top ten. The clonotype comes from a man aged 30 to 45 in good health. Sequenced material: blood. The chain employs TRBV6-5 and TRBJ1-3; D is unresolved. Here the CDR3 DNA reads TGTGCCAGCATAAGTCAGCCCTCTGGAAACACCATATATTTT. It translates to CASISQPSGNTIYF.